The sequence of this T cell receptor (beta chain) was determined in a study of T cells after yellow fever vaccination. Broader study findings: In post-booster samples, most primary-vaccination clones reappeared (about 96% CD4, 75% to 90% CD8). Though it reached lower strength, the secondary response hit its peak faster, day 5 versus 15. Few clonotypes appeared in both CD4 and CD8 compartments.

Germline CDR1 and CDR2: LGHNA and YSLEER. Trimming took 0 bases from V and 4 from J, leaving 7 bases between them. The CDR3 spans 14 residues. At least ten counts were recorded for this clonotype. Its antigen is unknown. Researchers made TCR cDNA using 5'RACE template switching, and this step added a universal primer site and UMIs. TCRdb passed the 5' RACE reads through MiXCR, listing each CDR3 protein once. This sample carries about 630,000 distinct CDR3 sequences, approximately 13% of them seen once, and the ten largest clones take 15%. Here the sequenced sample was PBMCs, taken on the day of the yellow fever booster vaccination. The TCR sequence derives from a man aged 30-40 years who received the YFV17D yellow fever vaccine. The chain employs TRBV4-3 and TRBJ1-3; D uncertain. The CDR3 here is CASSQDTGGNTIYF. CDR3 nucleotide sequence: TGCGCCAGCAGCCAAGATACGGGAGGAAACACCATATATTTT.